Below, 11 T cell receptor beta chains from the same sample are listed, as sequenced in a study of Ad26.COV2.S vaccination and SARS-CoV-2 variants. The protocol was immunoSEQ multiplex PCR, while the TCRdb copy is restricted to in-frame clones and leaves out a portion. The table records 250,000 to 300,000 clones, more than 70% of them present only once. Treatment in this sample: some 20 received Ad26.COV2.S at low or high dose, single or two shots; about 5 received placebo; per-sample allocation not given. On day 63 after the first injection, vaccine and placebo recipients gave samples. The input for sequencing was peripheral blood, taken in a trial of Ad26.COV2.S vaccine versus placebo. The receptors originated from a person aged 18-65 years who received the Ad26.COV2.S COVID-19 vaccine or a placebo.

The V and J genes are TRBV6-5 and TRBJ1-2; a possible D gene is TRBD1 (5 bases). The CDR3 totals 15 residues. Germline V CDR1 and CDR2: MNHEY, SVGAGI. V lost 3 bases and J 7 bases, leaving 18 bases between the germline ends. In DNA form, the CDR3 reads TGTGCCAGCAGTTATGGAACCGGGACGACGCTTGGCTACACCTTC. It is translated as CASSYGTGTTLGYTF.

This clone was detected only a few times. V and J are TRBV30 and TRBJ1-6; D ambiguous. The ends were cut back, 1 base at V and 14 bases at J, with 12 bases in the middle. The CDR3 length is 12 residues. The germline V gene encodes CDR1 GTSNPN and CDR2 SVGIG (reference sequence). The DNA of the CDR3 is TGTGCCTGGAGTGACGGATTTCGGGCCCTCCACTTT. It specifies CAWSDGFRALHF.

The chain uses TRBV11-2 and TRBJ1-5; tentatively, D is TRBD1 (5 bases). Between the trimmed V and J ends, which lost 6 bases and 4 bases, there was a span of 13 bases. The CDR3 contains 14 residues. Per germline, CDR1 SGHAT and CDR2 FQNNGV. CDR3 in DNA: TGTGCCAGCAGTTATACAGGTCCTAATCAGCCCCAGCATTTT. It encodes CASSYTGPNQPQHF.

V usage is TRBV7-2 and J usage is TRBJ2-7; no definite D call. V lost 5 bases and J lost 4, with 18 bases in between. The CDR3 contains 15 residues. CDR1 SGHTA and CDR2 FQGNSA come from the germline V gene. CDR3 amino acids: CASSQMAGEQYEQYF. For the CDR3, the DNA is TGTGCCAGCAGCCAAATGGCAGGAGAACAATACGAGCAGTACTTC.

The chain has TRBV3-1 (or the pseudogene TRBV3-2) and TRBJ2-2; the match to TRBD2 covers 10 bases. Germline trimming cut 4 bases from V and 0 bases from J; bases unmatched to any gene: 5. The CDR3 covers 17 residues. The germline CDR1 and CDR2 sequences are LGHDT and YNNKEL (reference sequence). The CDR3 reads CASSPILAGPNTGELFF. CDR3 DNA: TGTGCCAGCAGCCCCATACTAGCGGGGCCGAACACCGGGGAGCTGTTTTTT.

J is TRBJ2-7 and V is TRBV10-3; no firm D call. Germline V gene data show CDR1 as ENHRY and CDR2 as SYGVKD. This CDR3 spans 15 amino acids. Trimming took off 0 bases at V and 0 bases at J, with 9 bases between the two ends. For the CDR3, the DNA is TGTGCCATCAGTGAGTCTCGTGACATCTCCTACGAGCAGTACTTC. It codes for CAISESRDISYEQYF.

This CDR3 is CASSLEFGFGEQYF. For the CDR3, the DNA is TGTGCCAGCAGCTTAGAATTTGGGTTCGGGGAGCAGTACTTC. The rearrangement joins TRBV11-2 to TRBJ2-7; D gene uncertain. From germline, CDR1 is SGHAT and CDR2 FQNNGV. V shed 0 bases and J shed 7 bases, with 13 bases lying between them. CDR3 length equals 14 residues.

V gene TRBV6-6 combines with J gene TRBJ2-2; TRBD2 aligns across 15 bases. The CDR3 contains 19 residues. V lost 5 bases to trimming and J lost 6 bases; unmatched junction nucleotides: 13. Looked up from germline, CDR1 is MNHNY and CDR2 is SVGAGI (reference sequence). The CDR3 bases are TGTGCCAGCAGTCGGAAGGGACTAGCGGGGGGCCTTAAGGCCGGGGAGCTGTTTTTT. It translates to CASSRKGLAGGLKAGELFF.

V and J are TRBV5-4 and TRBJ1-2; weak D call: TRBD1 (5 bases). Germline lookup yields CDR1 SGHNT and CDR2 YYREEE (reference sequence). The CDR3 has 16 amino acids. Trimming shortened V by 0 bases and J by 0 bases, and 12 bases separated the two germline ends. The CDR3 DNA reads TGTGCCAGCAGCTTGGGGCAGGGTAGAGCTAACTATGGCTACACCTTC. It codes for CASSLGQGRANYGYTF.

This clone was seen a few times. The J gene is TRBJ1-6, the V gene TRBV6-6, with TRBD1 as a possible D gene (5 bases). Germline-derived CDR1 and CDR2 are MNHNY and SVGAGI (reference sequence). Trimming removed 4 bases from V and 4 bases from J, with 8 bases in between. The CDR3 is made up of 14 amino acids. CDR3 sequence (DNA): TGTGCCAGCAGTTCGCCAGGGTATAATTCACCCCTCCACTTT. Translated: CASSSPGYNSPLHF.

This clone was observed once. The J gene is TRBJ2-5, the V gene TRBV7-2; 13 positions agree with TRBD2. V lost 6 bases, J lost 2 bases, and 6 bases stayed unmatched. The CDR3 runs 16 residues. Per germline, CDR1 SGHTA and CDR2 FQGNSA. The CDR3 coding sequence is TGTGCCAGCAGTTATCGGACTAGCGGGAGACAAGAGACCCAGTACTTC. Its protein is CASSYRTSGRQETQYF.